This is a list of T cell receptor beta chains from one sample in a study of tissue T cells after allogeneic stem cell transplantation. Only in-frame clones appear in the TCRdb table, and some are missing; sequencing was by immunoSEQ multiplex PCR. The sample has 10,000 or so clones; roughly 64% are singletons. The starting material was tissue from the ileum, obtained at autopsy. These TCRs come from a woman between 18 and 49 years old with breast cancer. The CDR3 runs from the conserved cysteine through the conserved F or W. Each record gives: clone size, V gene, D gene, J gene, CDR3 protein, CDR3 DNA. A D gene is named only where the DNA matches it firmly. Some rows mark clone size as missing; the rest say once, few, many or name a class of expanded clone.

size: NA; V: TRBV5-1; D: NA; J: TRBJ2-2; CDR3: CASSFGPELFF; DNA: TGCGCCAGCAGCTTTGGTCCCGAGCTGTTTTTT
size: NA; V: TRBV4-1; D: NA; J: TRBJ2-7; CDR3: CASSQEVAGVGEQYF; DNA: TGCGCCAGCAGCCAAGAGGTGGCAGGGGTTGGTGAGCAGTACTTC
size: few; V: TRBV11-3; D: NA; J: TRBJ2-2; CDR3: CASSLEAGNTGELFF; DNA: TGTGCCAGCAGCTTAGAAGCGGGGAACACCGGGGAGCTGTTTTTT
size: NA; V: TRBV7-2; D: NA; J: TRBJ1-2; CDR3: CASSRKALLDYGYTF; DNA: TGTGCCAGCAGCAGGAAGGCCCTTTTGGACTATGGCTACACCTTC
size: once; V: TRBV29-1; D: NA; J: TRBJ1-3; CDR3: CSVEEGLGGNTIYF; DNA: TGCAGCGTTGAAGAGGGGCTGGGTGGAAACACCATATATTTT
size: NA; V: TRBV18; D: TRBD1; J: TRBJ2-7; CDR3: CASSPSGTGVEQYF; DNA: TGTGCCAGCTCACCATCCGGGACAGGGGTCGAGCAGTACTTC
size: NA; V: TRBV6-2/TRBV6-3; D: NA; J: TRBJ2-7; CDR3: CASSYSSSGTYEQYF; DNA: TGTGCCAGCAGTTACTCGAGTAGCGGTACCTACGAGCAGTACTTC
size: NA; V: TRBV24-1; D: NA; J: TRBJ1-1; CDR3: CATSPSGNTEAFF; DNA: TGTGCCACCAGCCCAAGTGGGAACACTGAAGCTTTCTTT
size: NA; V: TRBV6-5; D: TRBD2; J: TRBJ2-4; CDR3: CASNSGGATKNIQYF; DNA: TGTGCCAGCAACAGCGGGGGGGCGACCAAAAACATTCAGTACTTC
size: NA; V: TRBV10-3; D: TRBD2; J: TRBJ2-1; CDR3: CAISGEYAGVSYNEQFF; DNA: TGTGCCATCAGTGGGGAATATGCGGGAGTCTCCTACAATGAGCAGTTCTTC
size: NA; V: TRBV29-1; D: NA; J: TRBJ2-4; CDR3: CSAEDRRRSKNIQYF; DNA: TGCAGCGCTGAGGACCGAAGACGTTCCAAAAACATTCAGTACTTC
size: NA; V: TRBV10-2; D: TRBD1; J: TRBJ2-2; CDR3: CASGQGYTGELFF; DNA: TGCGCCAGCGGACAGGGCTACACCGGGGAGCTGTTTTTT
size: few; V: TRBV18; D: TRBD1; J: TRBJ2-7; CDR3: CASSPPTGPYEQYF; DNA: TGTGCCAGCTCACCCCCGACAGGGCCCTACGAGCAGTACTTC
size: NA; V: TRBV5-1; D: TRBD2; J: TRBJ2-1; CDR3: CASSLEGRGEQFF; DNA: TGCGCCAGCAGCTTGGAAGGGAGGGGTGAGCAGTTCTTC
size: few; V: TRBV7-9; D: NA; J: TRBJ1-6; CDR3: CASSLENSPLHF; DNA: TGTGCCAGCAGCTTGGAGAATTCACCCCTCCACTTT
size: NA; V: TRBV4-3; D: NA; J: TRBJ2-7; CDR3: CASSRVGGANEQYF; DNA: TGCGCCAGCAGCCGCGTGGGGGGAGCCAACGAGCAGTACTTC
size: NA; V: TRBV4-1; D: TRBD2; J: TRBJ2-1; CDR3: CASSQELDGGSPYNEQFF; DNA: TGCGCCAGCAGCCAAGAACTCGACGGGGGGTCCCCTTACAATGAGCAGTTCTTC
size: NA; V: TRBV9; D: TRBD2; J: TRBJ2-7; CDR3: CASSVGGLANEQYF; DNA: TGTGCCAGCAGCGTAGGGGGACTAGCGAACGAGCAGTACTTC
size: few; V: TRBV5-1; D: NA; J: TRBJ2-3; CDR3: CASSPGPSTDTQYF; DNA: TGCGCCAGCAGCCCCGGGCCCAGCACAGATACGCAGTATTTT
size: NA; V: TRBV18; D: NA; J: TRBJ2-2; CDR3: CASSPLVGGNTGELFF; DNA: TGTGCCAGCTCACCGCTAGTCGGGGGGAACACCGGGGAGCTGTTTTTT
size: NA; V: TRBV13; D: NA; J: TRBJ2-7; CDR3: CASSSTPISDEQYF; DNA: TGTGCCAGCAGCTCGACCCCCATCTCGGACGAGCAGTACTTC
size: few; V: TRBV7-2; D: TRBD2; J: TRBJ2-7; CDR3: CASNPGTSGATAPYEQYF; DNA: TGTGCCAGCAACCCTGGGACTAGCGGGGCCACGGCCCCCTACGAGCAGTACTTC
size: NA; V: TRBV7-9; D: TRBD1; J: TRBJ2-1; CDR3: CASSLNRGEQFF; DNA: TGTGCCAGCAGCTTAAACAGGGGTGAGCAGTTCTTC
size: few; V: TRBV18; D: TRBD1; J: TRBJ2-5; CDR3: CASSPGTVETQYF; DNA: TGTGCCAGCTCACCCGGGACAGTTGAGACCCAGTACTTC
size: NA; V: TRBV7-9; D: NA; J: TRBJ1-1; CDR3: CASNPQVNTEAFF; DNA: TGTGCCAGCAACCCCCAGGTGAACACTGAAGCTTTCTTT
size: NA; V: TRBV18; D: NA; J: TRBJ2-3; CDR3: CASSPGAHRKDTQYF; DNA: TGTGCCAGCTCACCGGGGGCCCACAGGAAGGATACGCAGTATTTT
size: few; V: TRBV2; D: NA; J: TRBJ1-2; CDR3: CASSGGAYGYTF; DNA: TGTGCCAGCAGTGGGGGGGCCTATGGCTACACCTTC
size: once; V: TRBV5-6; D: NA; J: TRBJ2-4; CDR3: CASAYKNIQYF; DNA: TGTGCCAGCGCCTACAAAAACATTCAGTACTTC
size: NA; V: TRBV9; D: NA; J: TRBJ1-2; CDR3: CASSVDEGNGYTF; DNA: TGTGCCAGCAGCGTAGATGAAGGGAATGGCTACACCTTC
size: once; V: TRBV19; D: TRBD1; J: TRBJ2-1; CDR3: CASSTGQVPSEQFF; DNA: TGTGCCAGTAGTACAGGACAGGTCCCTAGTGAGCAGTTCTTC
size: NA; V: TRBV2; D: NA; J: TRBJ2-1; CDR3: CASSEERTTLNEQFF; DNA: TGTGCCAGCAGTGAAGAAAGGACTACCCTCAATGAGCAGTTCTTC
size: NA; V: TRBV5-1; D: NA; J: TRBJ1-1; CDR3: CASSLVGQRRDTEAFF; DNA: TGCGCCAGCAGCTTGGTGGGACAAAGGCGGGACACTGAAGCTTTCTTT
size: NA; V: TRBV11-3; D: NA; J: TRBJ2-2; CDR3: CASSPMSAAGELFF; DNA: TGTGCCAGCAGCCCGATGTCGGCCGCCGGGGAGCTGTTTTTT
size: medium-sized; V: TRBV5-4; D: NA; J: TRBJ1-1; CDR3: CASRSGVNPEEAFF; DNA: TGTGCCAGCAGGTCGGGGGTAAATCCAGAGGAAGCTTTCTTT
size: NA; V: TRBV10-3; D: NA; J: TRBJ1-4; CDR3: CATQVGGANEKLFF; DNA: TGTGCCACCCAAGTGGGGGGGGCGAATGAAAAACTGTTTTTT
size: NA; V: TRBV27; D: NA; J: TRBJ1-6; CDR3: CASSLRLGGRNSPLHF; DNA: TGTGCCAGCAGTTTGAGGTTAGGCGGACGTAATTCACCCCTCCACTTT
size: NA; V: TRBV28; D: NA; J: TRBJ2-3; CDR3: CASSSGSTDTQYF; DNA: TGTGCCAGCAGTAGCGGGAGCACAGATACGCAGTATTTT
size: few; V: TRBV6-1; D: TRBD2; J: TRBJ2-2; CDR3: CASSELAGGTGELFF; DNA: TGTGCCAGCAGTGAATTAGCGGGGGGCACCGGGGAGCTGTTTTTT
size: once; V: TRBV7-9; D: NA; J: TRBJ2-5; CDR3: CASSLAPQGRAQETQYF; DNA: TGTGCCAGCAGCTTAGCGCCCCAGGGCAGGGCACAAGAGACCCAGTACTTC
size: NA; V: TRBV5-4; D: TRBD1; J: TRBJ1-1; CDR3: CASSPGTGGVEAFF; DNA: TGTGCCAGCAGCCCGGGGACAGGGGGCGTTGAAGCTTTCTTT
size: NA; V: TRBV6-2/TRBV6-3; D: NA; J: TRBJ2-1; CDR3: CASSLPPGQFF; DNA: TGTGCCAGCAGTCTACCCCCGGGGCAGTTCTTC
size: few; V: TRBV10-3; D: NA; J: TRBJ1-6; CDR3: CAISGGTLSTNSPLHF; DNA: TGTGCCATCAGTGGGGGTACACTAAGTACGAATTCACCCCTCCACTTT
size: NA; V: TRBV30; D: NA; J: TRBJ1-5; CDR3: CALGNQPQHF; DNA: TGTGCCTTGGGAAATCAGCCCCAGCATTTT
size: NA; V: TRBV7-8; D: NA; J: TRBJ1-6; CDR3: CASRGRTSSYNSPLHF; DNA: TGTGCCAGCAGGGGAAGGACGAGCTCCTATAATTCACCCCTCCACTTT
size: NA; V: TRBV7-9; D: TRBD1; J: TRBJ2-5; CDR3: CASSLGDRGHRETQYF; DNA: TGTGCCAGCAGCTTAGGGGACAGGGGGCACCGGGAGACCCAGTACTTC
size: NA; V: TRBV6-6; D: NA; J: TRBJ2-2; CDR3: CASRQGGLELFF; DNA: TGTGCCAGCAGGCAGGGGGGCTTGGAGCTGTTTTTT
size: NA; V: TRBV5-1; D: TRBD1; J: TRBJ2-3; CDR3: CASSLGQGRTDTQYF; DNA: TGCGCCAGCAGCCTGGGACAGGGACGCACAGATACGCAGTATTTT
size: few; V: TRBV29-1; D: TRBD1; J: TRBJ1-1; CDR3: CSARQGDTEAFF; DNA: TGCAGCGCCCGACAGGGTGACACTGAAGCTTTCTTT
size: NA; V: TRBV11-1; D: NA; J: TRBJ1-1; CDR3: CASSLVRGGTEAFF; DNA: TGTGCCAGCAGCTTGGTAAGGGGCGGAACTGAAGCTTTCTTT
size: NA; V: TRBV25-1; D: NA; J: TRBJ1-2; CDR3: CASSLFYGYTF; DNA: TGTGCCAGCTCACTTTTCTATGGCTACACCTTC
size: NA; V: TRBV3-1/TRBV3-2; D: NA; J: TRBJ2-6; CDR3: CASSPSRTGTIGPGANVLTF; DNA: TGTGCCAGCAGCCCTTCCCGCACCGGGACAATCGGTCCTGGGGCCAACGTCCTGACTTTC
size: NA; V: TRBV18; D: NA; J: TRBJ1-6; CDR3: CASSPDGALNSPLHF; DNA: TGTGCCAGCTCTCCGGACGGCGCACTTAATTCACCCCTCCACTTT
size: few; V: TRBV14; D: NA; J: TRBJ2-5; CDR3: CASSPQRGRETQYF; DNA: TGTGCCAGCAGCCCACAAAGGGGGAGGGAGACCCAGTACTTC
size: NA; V: TRBV5-1; D: NA; J: TRBJ2-4; CDR3: CASSLTGVGKNIQYF; DNA: TGCGCCAGCAGCTTGACGGGGGTTGGCAAAAACATTCAGTACTTC
size: NA; V: TRBV6-5; D: NA; J: TRBJ2-7; CDR3: CASSTHSYEQYF; DNA: TGTGCCAGCAGTACACACTCCTACGAGCAGTACTTC
size: NA; V: TRBV20-1; D: NA; J: TRBJ2-5; CDR3: CSARPLETQYF; DNA: TGCAGTGCCCGCCCCCTAGAGACCCAGTACTTC